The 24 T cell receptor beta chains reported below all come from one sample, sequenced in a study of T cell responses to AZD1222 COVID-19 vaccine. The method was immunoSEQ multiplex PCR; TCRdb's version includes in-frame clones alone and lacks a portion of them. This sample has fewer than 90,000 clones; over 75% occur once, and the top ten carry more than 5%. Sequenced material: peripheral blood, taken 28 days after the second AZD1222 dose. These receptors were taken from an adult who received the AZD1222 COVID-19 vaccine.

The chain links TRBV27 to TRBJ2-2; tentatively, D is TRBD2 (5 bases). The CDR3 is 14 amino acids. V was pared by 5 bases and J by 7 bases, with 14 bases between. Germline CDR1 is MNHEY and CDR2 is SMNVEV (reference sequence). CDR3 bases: TGTGCCAGCAGTACTCGGGGTTCGGGCGGGGAGCTGTTTTTT. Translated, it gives CASSTRGSGGELFF.

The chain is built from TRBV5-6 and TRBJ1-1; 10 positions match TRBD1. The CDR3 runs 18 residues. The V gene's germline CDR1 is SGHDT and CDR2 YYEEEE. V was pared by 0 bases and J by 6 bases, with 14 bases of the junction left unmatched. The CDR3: CASSLGGQGLPLGAEAFF. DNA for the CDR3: TGTGCCAGCAGCTTGGGGGGACAGGGGTTACCTCTCGGAGCTGAAGCTTTCTTT. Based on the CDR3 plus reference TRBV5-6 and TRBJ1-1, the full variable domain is DAGVTQSPTHLIKTRGQQVTLRCSPKSGHDTVSWYQQALGQGPQFIFQYYEEEERQRGNFPDRFSGHQFPNYSSELNVNALLLGDSALYLCASSLGGQGLPLGAEAFFGQGTRLTVV.

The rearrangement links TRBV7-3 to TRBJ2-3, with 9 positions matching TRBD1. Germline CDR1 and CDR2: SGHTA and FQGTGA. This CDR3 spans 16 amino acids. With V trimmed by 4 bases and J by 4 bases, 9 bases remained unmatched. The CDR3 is CASSSQPGQGPDTQYF. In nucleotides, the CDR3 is TGTGCCAGCAGCTCACAGCCGGGACAGGGACCAGATACGCAGTATTTT.

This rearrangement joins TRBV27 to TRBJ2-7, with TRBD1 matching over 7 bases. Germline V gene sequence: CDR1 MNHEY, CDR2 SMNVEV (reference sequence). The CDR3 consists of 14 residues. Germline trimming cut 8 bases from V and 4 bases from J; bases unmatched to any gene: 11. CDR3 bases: TGTGCCAGCGCCTTGGGGACAGCTACGTACGAGCAGTACTTC. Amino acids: CASALGTATYEQYF.

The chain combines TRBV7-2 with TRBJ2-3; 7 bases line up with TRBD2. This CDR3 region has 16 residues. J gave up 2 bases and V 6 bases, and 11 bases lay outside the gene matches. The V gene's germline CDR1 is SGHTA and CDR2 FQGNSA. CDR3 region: CASSPPGGGATDTQYF. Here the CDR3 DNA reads TGTGCCAGCAGTCCGCCGGGCGGGGGAGCCACAGATACGCAGTATTTT.

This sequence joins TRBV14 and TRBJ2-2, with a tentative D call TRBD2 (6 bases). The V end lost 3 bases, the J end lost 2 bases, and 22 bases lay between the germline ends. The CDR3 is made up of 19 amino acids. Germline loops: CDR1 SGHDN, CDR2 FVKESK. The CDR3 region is CASSHRRIAGLPNTGELFF. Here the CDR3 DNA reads TGTGCCAGCAGCCACAGGAGAATAGCAGGACTACCTAACACCGGGGAGCTGTTTTTT.

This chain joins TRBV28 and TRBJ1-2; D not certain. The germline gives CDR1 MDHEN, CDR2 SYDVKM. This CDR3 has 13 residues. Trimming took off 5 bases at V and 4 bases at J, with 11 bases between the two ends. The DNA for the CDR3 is TGTGCCAGCAGTCCTGGCACCACCTATGGCTACACCTTC. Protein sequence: CASSPGTTYGYTF.

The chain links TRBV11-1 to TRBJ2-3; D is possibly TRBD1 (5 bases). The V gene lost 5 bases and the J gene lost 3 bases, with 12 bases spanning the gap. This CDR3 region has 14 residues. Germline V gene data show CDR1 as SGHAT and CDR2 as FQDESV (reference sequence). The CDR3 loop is CASSPRGLTDTQYF. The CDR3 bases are TGTGCCAGCAGCCCTAGGGGCCTGACAGATACGCAGTATTTT.

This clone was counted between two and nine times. The CDR3 loop is CASSLSDTTVYGYTF. As DNA, the CDR3 is TGTGCCAGCTCACTGTCTGATACCACCGTTTATGGCTACACCTTC. The rearrangement joins TRBV18 to TRBJ1-2; D ambiguous. The CDR3 runs to 15 residues. The V and J ends lost 4 bases and 5 bases respectively, with 17 bases between them. Germline lookup yields CDR1 KGHSH and CDR2 LQKENI.

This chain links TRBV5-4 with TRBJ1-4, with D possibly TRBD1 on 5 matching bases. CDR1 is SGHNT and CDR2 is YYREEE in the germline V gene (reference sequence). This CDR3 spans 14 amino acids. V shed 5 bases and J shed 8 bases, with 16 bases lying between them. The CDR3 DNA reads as TGTGCCAGCAGTCCGCGGGGGAACGACGAAAAACTGTTTTTT. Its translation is CASSPRGNDEKLFF.

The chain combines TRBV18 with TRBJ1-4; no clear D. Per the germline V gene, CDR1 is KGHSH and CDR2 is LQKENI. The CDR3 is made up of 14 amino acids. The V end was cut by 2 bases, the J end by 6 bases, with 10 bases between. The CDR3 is CASSPLYGYEKLFF. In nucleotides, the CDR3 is TGTGCCAGCTCACCATTATACGGGTATGAAAAACTGTTTTTT.

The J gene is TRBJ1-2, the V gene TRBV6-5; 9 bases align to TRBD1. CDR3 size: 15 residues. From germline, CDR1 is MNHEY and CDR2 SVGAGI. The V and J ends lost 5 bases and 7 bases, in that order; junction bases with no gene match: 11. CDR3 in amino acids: CASSTSQGAPGGYTF. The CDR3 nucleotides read TGTGCCAGCAGTACATCACAGGGGGCCCCGGGTGGCTACACCTTC.

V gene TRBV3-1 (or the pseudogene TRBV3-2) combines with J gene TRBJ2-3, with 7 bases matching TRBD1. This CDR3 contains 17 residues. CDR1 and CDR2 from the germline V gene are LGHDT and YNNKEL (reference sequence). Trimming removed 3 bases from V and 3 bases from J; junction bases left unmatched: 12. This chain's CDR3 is CASSQDRGGAKTDTQYF. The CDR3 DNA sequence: TGTGCCAGCAGCCAGGACCGAGGGGGCGCGAAGACAGATACGCAGTATTTT.

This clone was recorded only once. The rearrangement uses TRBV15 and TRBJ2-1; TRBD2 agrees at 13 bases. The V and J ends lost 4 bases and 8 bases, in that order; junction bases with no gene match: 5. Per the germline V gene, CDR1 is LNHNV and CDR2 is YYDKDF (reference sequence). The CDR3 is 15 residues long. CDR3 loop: CATSIGTSGGDEQFF. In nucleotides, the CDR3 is TGTGCCACCAGCATCGGCACTAGCGGGGGGGATGAGCAGTTCTTC.

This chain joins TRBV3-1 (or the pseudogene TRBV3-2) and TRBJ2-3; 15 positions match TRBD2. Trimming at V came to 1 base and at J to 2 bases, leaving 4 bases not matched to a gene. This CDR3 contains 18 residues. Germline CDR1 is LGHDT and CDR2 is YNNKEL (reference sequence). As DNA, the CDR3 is TGTGCCAGCAGCCAAGGGGGACTAGCGGGGGGCAACACAGATACGCAGTATTTT. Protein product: CASSQGGLAGGNTDTQYF.

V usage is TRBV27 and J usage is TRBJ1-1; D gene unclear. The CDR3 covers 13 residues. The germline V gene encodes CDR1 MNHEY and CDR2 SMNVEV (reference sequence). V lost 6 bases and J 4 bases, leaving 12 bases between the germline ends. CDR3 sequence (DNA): TGTGCCAGCAGGCCCACAGTGACCACTGAAGCTTTCTTT. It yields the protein CASRPTVTTEAFF.

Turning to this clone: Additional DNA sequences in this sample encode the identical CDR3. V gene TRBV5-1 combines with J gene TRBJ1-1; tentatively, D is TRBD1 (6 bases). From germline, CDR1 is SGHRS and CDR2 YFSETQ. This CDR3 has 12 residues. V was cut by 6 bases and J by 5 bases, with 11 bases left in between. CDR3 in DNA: TGCGCCAGCAAGGAAGGGGGGACTGAAGCTTTCTTT. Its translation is CASKEGGTEAFF.

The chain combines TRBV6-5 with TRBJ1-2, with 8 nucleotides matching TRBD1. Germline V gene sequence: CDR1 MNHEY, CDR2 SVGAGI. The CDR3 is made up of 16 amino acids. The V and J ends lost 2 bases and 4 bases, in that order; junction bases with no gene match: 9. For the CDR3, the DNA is TGTGCCAGCAGTTACGGAGGGACAGGAGGGTTCTATGGCTACACCTTC. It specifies CASSYGGTGGFYGYTF.

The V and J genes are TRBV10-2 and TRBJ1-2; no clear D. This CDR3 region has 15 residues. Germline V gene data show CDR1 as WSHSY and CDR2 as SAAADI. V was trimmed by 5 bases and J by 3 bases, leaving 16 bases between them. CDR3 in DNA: TGCGCCAGCAGTACCCAGCCAAACCGCCACTATGGCTACACCTTC. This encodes CASSTQPNRHYGYTF.

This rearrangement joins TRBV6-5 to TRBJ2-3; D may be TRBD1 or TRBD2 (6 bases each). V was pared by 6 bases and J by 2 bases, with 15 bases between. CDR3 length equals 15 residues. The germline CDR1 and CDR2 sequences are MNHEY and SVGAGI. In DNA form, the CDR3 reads TGTGCCAGCAGAGGGGGGCAGAGCTACACAGATACGCAGTATTTT. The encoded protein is CASRGGQSYTDTQYF.

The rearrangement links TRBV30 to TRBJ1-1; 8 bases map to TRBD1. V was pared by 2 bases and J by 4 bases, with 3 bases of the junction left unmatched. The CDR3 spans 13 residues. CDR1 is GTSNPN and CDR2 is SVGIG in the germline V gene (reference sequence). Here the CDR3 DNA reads TGTGCCTGGAGTCAGGGGGCCCGCACTGAAGCTTTCTTT. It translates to CAWSQGARTEAFF.

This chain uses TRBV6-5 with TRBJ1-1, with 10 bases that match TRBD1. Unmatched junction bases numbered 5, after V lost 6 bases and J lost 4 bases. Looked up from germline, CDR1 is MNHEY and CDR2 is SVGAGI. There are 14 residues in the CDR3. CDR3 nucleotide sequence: TGTGCCAGCAGCGGACAGGGGGTCGGCACTGAAGCTTTCTTT. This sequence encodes CASSGQGVGTEAFF.

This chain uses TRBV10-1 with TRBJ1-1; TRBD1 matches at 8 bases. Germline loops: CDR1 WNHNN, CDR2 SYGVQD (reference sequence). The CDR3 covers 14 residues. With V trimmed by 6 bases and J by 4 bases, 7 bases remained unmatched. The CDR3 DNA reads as TGCGCCAGCAGCCTCGGACAGGGAATCACTGAAGCTTTCTTT. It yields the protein CASSLGQGITEAFF.

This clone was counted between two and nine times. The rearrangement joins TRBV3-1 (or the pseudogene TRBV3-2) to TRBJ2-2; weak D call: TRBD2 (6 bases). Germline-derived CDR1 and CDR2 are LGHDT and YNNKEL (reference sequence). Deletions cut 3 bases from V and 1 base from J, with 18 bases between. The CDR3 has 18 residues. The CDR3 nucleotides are TGTGCCAGCAGCCACTGGGGGGTCACCAAGGGGAACACCGGGGAGCTGTTTTTT. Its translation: CASSHWGVTKGNTGELFF.